These 29 T cell receptor beta chains came from one sample sequenced in a study of T cell repertoires in cytomegalovirus infection. TCRdb reprocessed the reads with MiXCR, giving one entry per CDR3 protein. The data show under 250,000 distinct CDR3 sequences, over 9% seen once. The sample was PBMCs. The source is a human donor in good health (CMV status not recorded). Some clones in this sample may be carry-over from other donors' samples.

The V and J genes are TRBV20-1 and TRBJ2-7, with D perhaps matching TRBD2 (6 bases). The CDR3 runs to 13 residues. V lost 3 bases and J lost 0, with 9 bases in between. From germline, CDR1 is DFQATT and CDR2 SNEGSKA (reference sequence). CDR3 sequence (DNA): TGCAGTGCTAGCGGGACTGTCTCCTACGAGCAGTACTTC. It is translated as CSASGTVSYEQYF.

This clonotype was picked up many times. In nucleotides, the CDR3 is TGTGCCACCAGTGATGCGAGCGGTTATGGCTACACCTTC. Protein sequence: CATSDASGYGYTF. The V gene is TRBV24-1, the J gene TRBJ1-2; D gene unclear. The length of the CDR3 is 13 residues. The germline V and J ends were trimmed by 3 bases and 5 bases, with 9 bases remaining between them. Germline CDR1 KGHDR, CDR2 SFDVKD.

This clonotype was observed a few times. The chain uses TRBV11-2 and TRBJ1-3; the match to TRBD1 covers 8 bases. V lost 2 bases and J lost 4; bases outside the gene matches: 7. The germline gives CDR1 SGHAT, CDR2 FQNNGV. The CDR3 contains 16 residues. The CDR3 loop is CASSLKGQGVGNTIYF. The CDR3 nucleotides read TGTGCCAGCAGCTTAAAAGGACAGGGTGTCGGAAACACCATATATTTT.

This sequence joins TRBV11-3 and TRBJ2-7; 11 nucleotides agree with TRBD1. Germline V lookup: CDR1 SGHNT, CDR2 YENEEA. The length of the CDR3 is 16 residues. V trimming: 1 base; J trimming: 5 bases; junction bases outside the gene matches: 7. CDR3 protein: CASSLGGTGGRNEQYF. The DNA of the CDR3 is TGTGCCAGCAGCTTAGGCGGGACAGGGGGGAGGAACGAGCAGTACTTC.

Only a few counts were recorded for this clonotype. The gene calls are TRBV5-6 and TRBJ2-3; D is unclear. The CDR3 contains 13 residues. The V gene lost 5 bases and the J gene lost 0 bases, with 7 bases spanning the gap. Germline V gives CDR1 SGHDT, CDR2 YYEEEE. For the CDR3, the DNA is TGTGCCAGCAGGTCAATGAGCACAGATACGCAGTATTTT. Protein sequence: CASRSMSTDTQYF.

This clonotype was detected ten times or more. CDR3 sequence: CASSSGLANTGELFF. As DNA, the CDR3 is TGTGCCAGCAGCTCGGGACTAGCGAACACCGGGGAGCTGTTTTTT. The V gene is TRBV7-8, the J gene TRBJ2-2, with 8 nucleotides matching TRBD2. The CDR3 sequence is 15 residues long. The trim removed 4 bases at V and 0 bases at J, leaving 1 base unmatched. CDR1 is SGHVS and CDR2 is FQNEAQ in the germline V gene.

CDR3 residues: CASSVIAENTEAFF. The CDR3 DNA is TGTGCCAGCAGCGTGATAGCCGAGAACACTGAAGCTTTCTTT. The rearrangement links TRBV9 to TRBJ1-1; D is undetermined. The V end lost 2 bases, the J end lost 1 base, and 9 bases lay between the germline ends. This CDR3 region has 14 residues. CDR1 is SGDLS and CDR2 is YYNGEE in the germline V gene. Full variable domain (missing parts from reference TRBV9 and TRBJ1-1): DSGVTQTPKHLITATGQRVTLRCSPRSGDLSVYWYQQSLDQGLQFLIQYYNGEERAKGNILERFSAQQFPDLHSELNLSSLELGDSALYFCASSVIAENTEAFFGQGTRLTVV.

The sample holds many counts of this clonotype. This chain joins TRBV10-3 and TRBJ2-5; 12 positions agree with TRBD2. Germline CDR1 ENHRY, CDR2 SYGVKD. V was clipped by 5 bases and J by 4 bases; unmatched bases: 2. The CDR3 is made up of 14 amino acids. The CDR3 here is CAISPGLAGETQYF. CDR3 nucleotides: TGTGCCATCAGTCCGGGACTAGCGGGAGAGACCCAGTACTTC.

The sample holds a few counts of this clonotype. This chain links TRBV25-1 with TRBJ2-5; the D call may be TRBD1 or TRBD2 (5 bases each). The germline V gene encodes CDR1 MGHDK and CDR2 SYGVNS. Trimming cost V 6 bases and J 13 bases, with 27 bases left between them. The CDR3 contains 15 residues. CDR3 residues: CASSGAGTAFPSGYF. The DNA of the CDR3 is TGTGCCAGCAGCGGGGCCGGGACGGCGTTCCCATCCGGGTACTTC.

There are a few counts of this clonotype. V is TRBV4-3 and J is TRBJ2-2, with D possibly matching TRBD2 (6 bases). Germline-derived CDR1 and CDR2 are LGHNA and YSLEER. The CDR3 covers 14 residues. Deletions cut 4 bases from V and 6 bases from J, with 12 bases between. The CDR3 reads CASSLKPGAGELFF. DNA for the CDR3: TGCGCCAGCAGCCTCAAACCGGGGGCCGGGGAGCTGTTTTTT.

The genes are TRBV19 and TRBJ1-1, with D hard to call. The CDR3 length is 14 residues. CDR1 and CDR2 (germline): LNHDA, SQIVND (reference sequence). Trimming stripped 2 bases from V and 5 bases from J, with 12 bases between. The CDR3 spells CASSIFRGRTEAFF. The CDR3 DNA reads as TGTGCCAGTAGTATATTTCGGGGTAGGACTGAAGCTTTCTTT.

This clonotype was recorded at least ten times. The rearrangement links TRBV7-2 to TRBJ1-1, with TRBD1 as a possible D gene (6 bases). From germline, CDR1 is SGHTA and CDR2 FQGNSA. Trimming removed 4 bases at V and 2 bases at J, with 20 bases between. This CDR3 is 17 amino acids long. Here the CDR3 DNA reads TGTGCCAGCAGCTCACAAGGGGGGCGATCGTTAAACACTGAAGCTTTCTTT. Translation: CASSSQGGRSLNTEAFF.

This sequence joins TRBV6-2 or TRBV6-3 and TRBJ1-5; D not certain. Germline loops: CDR1 MNHEY, CDR2 SVGEGT. The CDR3 has 12 residues. V shed 8 bases and J shed 5 bases, with 10 bases lying between them. CDR3 DNA: TGTGCCAGCTGGGAGGCAGATCAGCCCCAGCATTTT. Protein product: CASWEADQPQHF.

The chain uses TRBV29-1 and TRBJ2-5, with a weak D call TRBD1 (6 bases). Per germline, CDR1 SQVTM and CDR2 ANQGSEA. CDR3 length equals 14 residues. Trimming took 0 bases from V and 5 from J, leaving 13 bases between them. In nucleotides, the CDR3 is TGCAGCGTTGAAGATATGACAGGTGGGGAGACCCAGTACTTC. The encoded protein is CSVEDMTGGETQYF.

The table lists this clonotype with many counts. The chain recombines TRBV28 with TRBJ2-1; no reliable D call. V gave up 6 bases and J gave up 2 bases, with 2 bases separating them. The germline gives CDR1 MDHEN, CDR2 SYDVKM. CDR3 size: 11 residues. CDR3 loop: CASRTYNEQFF. CDR3 DNA: TGTGCCAGCAGAACCTACAATGAGCAGTTCTTC.

This clonotype was recorded many times. The rearrangement uses TRBV7-2 and TRBJ2-7; D unresolved. Germline V CDR1 and CDR2: SGHTA, FQGNSA. V was cut by 2 bases and J by 8 bases, with 10 bases left in between. The CDR3 runs to 12 residues. The CDR3 coding sequence is TGTGCCAGCAGCTTACTCGGCTCCAAGCAGTACTTC. This encodes CASSLLGSKQYF.

The CDR3 loop is CASSQRGQGAGAFF. For the CDR3, the DNA is TGTGCCAGCAGCCAACGAGGACAGGGGGCTGGGGCTTTCTTT. The genes are TRBV3-1 and TRBJ1-1; 11 bases agree with TRBD1. V lost 2 bases, J lost 11 bases, and 7 bases stayed unmatched. Per germline, CDR1 LGHDT and CDR2 YNNKEL (reference sequence). The CDR3 extends over 14 amino acids.

This clonotype has ten or more counts. CDR3 amino acids: CASSLPALSNTGELFF. CDR3 bases: TGTGCCAGCAGCTTACCTGCACTTTCGAACACCGGGGAGCTGTTTTTT. This rearrangement joins TRBV7-2 to TRBJ2-2, with D unresolved. This CDR3 has 16 residues. Per germline, CDR1 SGHTA and CDR2 FQGNSA. V lost 2 bases, J lost 0 bases, and 10 bases lay in between.

This clonotype was counted at least ten times. The chain uses TRBV7-2 and TRBJ2-3, with 10 bases that match TRBD2. CDR3 size: 15 residues. The germline gives CDR1 SGHTA, CDR2 FQGNSA. The J segment lost 7 bases and the V segment lost 5 bases, leaving 9 bases of the junction unmatched. The CDR3 coding sequence is TGTGCCAGCAGCCGAGAGCGGGGGGGAGGGAATACGCAGTATTTT. It specifies CASSRERGGGNTQYF.

The gene calls are TRBV29-1 and TRBJ1-1; no firm D call. Germline CDR1 reads SQVTM; CDR2 reads ANQGSEA. The V end lost 4 bases, the J end lost 2 bases, and 14 bases lay between the germline ends. The CDR3 extends over 14 amino acids. For the CDR3, the DNA is TGCAGCGTTGGACGCAGAGGACGAAACACTGAAGCTTTCTTT. Its translation is CSVGRRGRNTEAFF.

This clonotype was counted between two and nine times. In nucleotides, the CDR3 is TGCAGTGCCCAGAGGCCGGGGGATTTGCGTGAAAAACTGTTTTTT. Residues: CSAQRPGDLREKLFF. The V call is TRBV20-1, the J call TRBJ1-4, with D maybe TRBD1 (5 bases). Germline V gene data show CDR1 as DFQATT and CDR2 as SNEGSKA (reference sequence). Deletions cut 6 bases from V and 7 bases from J, with 21 bases between. The CDR3 runs to 15 residues.

The sample holds many counts of this clonotype. This rearrangement joins TRBV7-2 to TRBJ2-7; 9 bases align to TRBD2. CDR3 length equals 17 residues. V lost 1 base, J lost 3 bases, and 10 bases stayed unmatched. The germline CDR1 and CDR2 sequences are SGHTA and FQGNSA. The CDR3, as DNA: TGTGCCAGCAGCTTAGATCTAGCGGGAACTCACGGCTACGAGCAGTACTTC. It codes for CASSLDLAGTHGYEQYF.

The gene calls are TRBV20-1 and TRBJ2-6; D call uncertain. Per germline, CDR1 DFQATT and CDR2 SNEGSKA (reference sequence). The CDR3 is 16 amino acids. V lost 0 bases and J 3 bases, leaving 12 bases between the germline ends. This chain's CDR3 is CSARDPILFGANVLTF. In DNA, the CDR3 is TGCAGTGCTAGAGACCCTATTCTCTTTGGGGCCAACGTCCTGACTTTC.

This clonotype came up a few times. The chain combines TRBV5-1 with TRBJ1-6, with a weak D call TRBD1 (5 bases). Germline V gene sequence: CDR1 SGHRS, CDR2 YFSETQ. CDR3 size: 14 residues. V was clipped by 0 bases and J by 5 bases, with 6 bases between them. The CDR3 DNA reads TGCGCCAGCAGCTTGGAGACAGATAATTCACCCCTCCACTTT. This gives the protein CASSLETDNSPLHF. The full variable domain, with the rest looked up from reference TRBV5-1 and TRBJ1-6, is KAGVTQTPRYLIKTRGQQVTLSCSPISGHRSVSWYQQTPGQGLQFLFEYFSETQRNKGNFPGRFSGRQFSNSRSEMNVSTLELGDSALYLCASSLETDNSPLHFGNGTRLTVT.

This clonotype was detected many times. The chain has TRBV7-2 and TRBJ1-4; TRBD1 aligns across 9 bases. Trimming removed 1 base from V and 3 bases from J; junction bases left unmatched: 3. This CDR3 comprises 16 residues. Germline assignment: CDR1 SGHTA and CDR2 FQGNSA. CDR3 loop: CASSLGQGVANEKLFF. In DNA, the CDR3 is TGTGCCAGCAGCTTAGGACAGGGGGTGGCTAATGAAAAACTGTTTTTT.

A few counts support this clonotype. CDR3 in amino acids: CSAQGANYGYTF. CDR3 DNA: TGCAGCGCACAGGGGGCTAACTATGGCTACACCTTC. The rearrangement uses TRBV29-1 and TRBJ1-2, with TRBD1 identical over 8 bases. The trim removed 7 bases at V and 0 bases at J, leaving 1 base unmatched. Germline values: CDR1 SQVTM, CDR2 ANQGSEA. The CDR3 is 12 amino acids.

This clonotype was seen repeatedly, ten times or more. The chain links TRBV7-2 to TRBJ2-5; 9 bases line up with TRBD2. The germline V gene has CDR1 SGHTA and CDR2 FQGNSA. There are 17 residues in the CDR3. The trim removed 5 bases at V and 2 bases at J, leaving 12 bases unmatched. The CDR3 coding sequence is TGTGCCAGCAGCCGGCAATCATCTAGCGGGACTCAAGAGACCCAGTACTTC. The encoded protein is CASSRQSSSGTQETQYF.

This clonotype has more than one count but fewer than ten. The rearrangement joins TRBV29-1 to TRBJ2-7; D gene unclear. The CDR3 extends over 12 amino acids. V was cut by 4 bases and J by 3 bases, with 10 bases left in between. Germline values: CDR1 SQVTM, CDR2 ANQGSEA. This CDR3 is CSVGRTDYEQYF. The CDR3 bases are TGCAGCGTTGGGAGAACCGACTACGAGCAGTACTTC.

The chain uses TRBV15 and TRBJ2-2; D uncertain. The CDR3 has 16 amino acids. CDR1 and CDR2 from the germline V gene are LNHNV and YYDKDF (reference sequence). The V end was cut by 3 bases, the J end by 1 base, with 12 bases between. The CDR3 loop reads CATSRTDIQNTGELFF. The CDR3 nucleotides read TGTGCCACCAGCAGGACCGATATCCAGAACACCGGGGAGCTGTTTTTT.